This paragraph reports one TCR beta chain. This specimen belongs to a study of blood T cell repertoires in COVID-19. Original processing notes: Counts of nucleated cells, estimated from reference gene primer amplification, were obtained. This table comes from immunoSEQ multiplex PCR, and its TCRdb copy is limited to in-frame clones, with some not included. V, J and clone size were drawn from that table, and D and trimming were deduced from the DNA. The data hold 150,000 to 200,000 clones, with about four fifths observed a single time. The CDR3 is 17 amino acids. V lost 4 bases and J lost 7; bases outside the gene matches: 18. Germline V gene data show CDR1 as SEHNR and CDR2 as FQNEAQ (reference sequence).

This clonotype was obtained from a man aged 70-80 years with active or convalescent COVID-19. This chain uses TRBV7-9 with TRBJ1-2, with 7 bases fitting TRBD1. The sample taken for sequencing was peripheral blood. Here the CDR3 DNA reads TGTGCCAGCAGCTCGCCCGACAGGGCAGCTCCCCGATTTGGCTACACCTTC. Encoded protein: CASSSPDRAAPRFGYTF.